The entry that follows covers one TCR beta chain sequence. This entry belongs to a study of cytomegalovirus exposure and HLA in healthy donors. With V trimmed by 5 bases and J by 10 bases, 11 bases remained unmatched. Germline V CDR1 and CDR2: SGHKS, YYEKEE (reference sequence). The CDR3 totals 15 residues. The study ran its PCR with 60 Vbeta and 13 Jbeta primers. TCRdb keeps only in-frame clones here, not all; method: immunoSEQ multiplex PCR. Among 110,000 to 150,000 clones listed, around three quarters were seen once. This sequence joins TRBV5-5 and TRBJ1-6, with TRBD1 identical over 8 bases. The sequenced sample was PBMCs. This sequence originates from a woman between 18 and 29 years old in good health and CMV-seropositive. Here the CDR3 reads CASSFGQGAMSPLHF. The CDR3 bases are TGTGCCAGCAGTTTTGGACAGGGAGCGATGTCACCCCTCCACTTT.